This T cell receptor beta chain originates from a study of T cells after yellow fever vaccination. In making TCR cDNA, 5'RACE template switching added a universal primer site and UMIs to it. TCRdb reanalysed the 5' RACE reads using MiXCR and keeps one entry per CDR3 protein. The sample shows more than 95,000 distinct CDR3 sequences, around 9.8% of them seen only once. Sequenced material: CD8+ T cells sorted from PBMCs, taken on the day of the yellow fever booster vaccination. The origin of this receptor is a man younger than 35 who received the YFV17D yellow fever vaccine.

CDR3 DNA: TGTGCCAGCAGCTATGGGACAGGCCTGGAGGGGGCTTTCTTT. Translated, it gives CASSYGTGLEGAFF. This chain uses TRBV11-1 with TRBJ1-1; 8 nucleotides line up with TRBD1. Per the germline V gene, CDR1 is SGHAT and CDR2 is FQDESV (reference sequence). This CDR3 is built from 14 residues. V lost 4 bases and J lost 11; bases outside the gene matches: 12.